This T cell receptor beta chain was captured by sequencing in a study of cytomegalovirus exposure and HLA in healthy donors. About the study: In a previous analysis, approximately 110 million unique TCR beta sequences were found from some 180 million T cells. Genotyping of 430 or so donors showed that over 65% belonged to the Caucasian-associated ancestry cluster.

Trimming left V 1 base short and J 3 bases short, with 13 bases between. CDR3 length: 15 amino acids. CDR1 SGHTA and CDR2 FQGTGA come from the germline V gene. This PCR relied on a set of 60 Vbeta primers and 13 Jbeta primers. The data were produced by immunoSEQ multiplex PCR, yet TCRdb's version contains in-frame clones alone and is incomplete. The sample records some 96,000 clones, approximately 64% being singletons. The chain uses TRBV7-3 and TRBJ2-7, with D perhaps TRBD2 (6 bases). Specimen: PBMCs. The receptor comes from a man aged 60-69 years in good health and CMV-seronegative. The CDR3 sequence is CASSLSGVADYEQYF. CDR3 sequence (DNA): TGTGCCAGCAGCTTAAGCGGAGTAGCGGACTACGAGCAGTACTTC.